The clone carrying this T cell receptor beta chain has a single count. Its matching antigen is unknown. The method was immunoSEQ multiplex PCR; TCRdb's version includes in-frame clones alone and lacks a portion of them. The sample carries roughly 70,000 clones, around 84% recorded once. The data stem from a study of T cell responses to AZD1222 COVID-19 vaccine. Study-level results: A mostly white British donor set with more females was recruited, and clonal diversity was possibly underestimated. Per reports, nearly half of all spike-specific TCRs target regions that are unmutated in variants.

The CDR3 contains 15 residues. Germline values: CDR1 WSHSY, CDR2 SAAADI. Trimming left V 3 bases short and J 0 bases short, with 9 bases between. This sequence originates from an adult in good health. V gene TRBV10-2 combines with J gene TRBJ1-5; D not certain. The specimen comprised peripheral blood, sampled on day 0 of AZD1222 vaccination. CDR3: CASSERRYSNQPQHF. The CDR3 region has the DNA TGCGCCAGCAGTGAAAGGAGATATAGCAATCAGCCCCAGCATTTT.